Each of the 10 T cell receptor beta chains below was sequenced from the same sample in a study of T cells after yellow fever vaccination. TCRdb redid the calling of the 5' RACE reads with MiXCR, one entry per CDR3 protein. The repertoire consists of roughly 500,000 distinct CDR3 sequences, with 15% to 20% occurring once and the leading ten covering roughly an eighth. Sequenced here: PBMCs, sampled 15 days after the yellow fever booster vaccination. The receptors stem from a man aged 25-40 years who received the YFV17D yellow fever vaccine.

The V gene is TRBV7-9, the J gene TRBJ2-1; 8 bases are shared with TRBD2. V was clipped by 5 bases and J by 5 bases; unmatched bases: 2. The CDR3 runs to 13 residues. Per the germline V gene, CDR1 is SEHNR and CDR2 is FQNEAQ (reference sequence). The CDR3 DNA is TGTGCCAGCAGCGAGCGGGGGAACAATGAGCAGTTCTTC. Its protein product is CASSERGNNEQFF.

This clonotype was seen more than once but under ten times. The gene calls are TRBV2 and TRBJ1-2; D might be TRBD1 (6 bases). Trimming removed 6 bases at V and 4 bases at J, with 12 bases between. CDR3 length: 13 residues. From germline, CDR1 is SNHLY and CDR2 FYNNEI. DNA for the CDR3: TGTGCCAGCAGGTGGGACACGTCCTATGGCTACACCTTC. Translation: CASRWDTSYGYTF.

This chain's CDR3 is CATKDSMNTEAFF. The CDR3 nucleotides are TGTGCCACCAAAGACAGCATGAACACTGAAGCTTTCTTT. The chain employs TRBV24-1 and TRBJ1-1; D perhaps matches TRBD1 (5 bases). Per germline, CDR1 KGHDR and CDR2 SFDVKD. V was cut by 8 bases and J by 0 bases, with 9 bases left in between. The CDR3 has 13 residues.

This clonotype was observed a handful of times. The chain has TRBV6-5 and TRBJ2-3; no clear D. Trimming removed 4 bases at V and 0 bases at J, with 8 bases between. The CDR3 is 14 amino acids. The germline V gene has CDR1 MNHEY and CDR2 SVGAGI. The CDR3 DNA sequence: TGTGCCAGCAGTTTTGGGTCCAGCACAGATACGCAGTATTTT. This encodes CASSFGSSTDTQYF.

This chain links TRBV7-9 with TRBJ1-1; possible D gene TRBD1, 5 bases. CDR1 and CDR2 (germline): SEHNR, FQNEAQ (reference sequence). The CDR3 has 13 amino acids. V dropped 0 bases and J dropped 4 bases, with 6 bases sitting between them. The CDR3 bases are TGTGCCAGCAGCTTAGCAGGGGTCACTGAAGCTTTCTTT. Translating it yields CASSLAGVTEAFF.

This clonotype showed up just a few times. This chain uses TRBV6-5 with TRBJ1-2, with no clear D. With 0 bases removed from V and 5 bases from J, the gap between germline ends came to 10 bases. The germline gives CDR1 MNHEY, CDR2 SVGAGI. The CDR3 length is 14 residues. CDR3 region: CASSYSPENYGYTF. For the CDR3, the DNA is TGTGCCAGCAGTTACTCCCCAGAAAATTATGGCTACACCTTC.

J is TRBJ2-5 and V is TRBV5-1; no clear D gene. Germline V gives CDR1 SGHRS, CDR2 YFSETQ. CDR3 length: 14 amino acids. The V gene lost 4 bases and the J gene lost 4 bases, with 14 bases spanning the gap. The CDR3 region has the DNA TGCGCCAGCAGCCCGTCAGGTTATTCAGAGACCCAGTACTTC. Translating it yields CASSPSGYSETQYF. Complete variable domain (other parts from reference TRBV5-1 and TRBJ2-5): KAGVTQTPRYLIKTRGQQVTLSCSPISGHRSVSWYQQTPGQGLQFLFEYFSETQRNKGNFPGRFSGRQFSNSRSEMNVSTLELGDSALYLCASSPSGYSETQYFGPGTRLLVL.

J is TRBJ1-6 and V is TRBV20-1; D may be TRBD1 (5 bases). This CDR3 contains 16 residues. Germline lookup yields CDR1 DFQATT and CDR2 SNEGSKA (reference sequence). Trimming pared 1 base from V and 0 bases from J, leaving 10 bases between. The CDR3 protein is CSARGGSSSYNSPLHF. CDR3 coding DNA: TGCAGTGCTAGAGGGGGGTCGAGCTCCTATAATTCACCCCTCCACTTT.

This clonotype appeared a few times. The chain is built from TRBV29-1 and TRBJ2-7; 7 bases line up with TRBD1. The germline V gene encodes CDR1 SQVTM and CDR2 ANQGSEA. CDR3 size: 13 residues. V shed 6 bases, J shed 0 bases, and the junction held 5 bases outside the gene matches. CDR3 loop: CSVIRDSSYEQYF. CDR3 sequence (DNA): TGCAGCGTCATCCGGGACAGCTCCTACGAGCAGTACTTC.

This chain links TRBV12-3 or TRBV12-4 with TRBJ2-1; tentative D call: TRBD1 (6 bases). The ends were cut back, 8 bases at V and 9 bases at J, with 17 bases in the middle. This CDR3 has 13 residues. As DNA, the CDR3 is TGTGCCAGCGTGCAGGGGCAAGTGGGTGAGCAGTTCTTC. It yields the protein CASVQGQVGEQFF.